This record covers a single TCR beta chain. A CD45RA+ naive subset and a CD45RA-negative memory subset were split from CD4+ cells. This sample was taken from a study of shared clonotypes between healthy human individuals. The V and J ends lost 2 bases and 4 bases respectively, with 12 bases between them. Germline V gene sequence: CDR1 SGDLS, CDR2 YYNGEE. There are 15 residues in the CDR3. The data were produced by immunoSEQ multiplex PCR, yet TCRdb's version contains in-frame clones alone and is incomplete. The sample lists 2 million to 3 million clones; approximately 93% were seen once. The genes are TRBV9 and TRBJ1-4; no reliable D call. Input material: naive CD4+ T cells from PBMCs. Noted subset: CD45RA+ positively selected. This receptor was taken from a man aged 18-30 years in good health. Some clones in this sample may be carry-over from other donors' samples. The CDR3 reads CASSVSSGINEKLFF. CDR3 sequence (DNA): TGTGCCAGCAGCGTGAGCAGCGGTATTAATGAAAAACTGTTTTTT.